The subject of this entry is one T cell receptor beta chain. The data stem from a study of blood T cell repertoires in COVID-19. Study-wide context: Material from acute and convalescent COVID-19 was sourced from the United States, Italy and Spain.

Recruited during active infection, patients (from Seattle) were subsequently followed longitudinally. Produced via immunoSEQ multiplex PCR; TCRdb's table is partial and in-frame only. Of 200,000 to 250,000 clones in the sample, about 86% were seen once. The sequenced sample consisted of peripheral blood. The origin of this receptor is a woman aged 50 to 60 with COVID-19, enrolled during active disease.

In DNA form, the CDR3 reads TGTGCCAGCAGCGAGCACCAGGGGATAATCACTGAAGCTTTCTTT. Its protein product is CASSEHQGIITEAFF. The chain combines TRBV14 with TRBJ1-1; the D gene is possibly TRBD1 (6 bases). The germline gives CDR1 SGHDN, CDR2 FVKESK. Between the trimmed V and J ends, which lost 5 bases and 4 bases, there was a span of 17 bases. This CDR3 has 15 amino acids.